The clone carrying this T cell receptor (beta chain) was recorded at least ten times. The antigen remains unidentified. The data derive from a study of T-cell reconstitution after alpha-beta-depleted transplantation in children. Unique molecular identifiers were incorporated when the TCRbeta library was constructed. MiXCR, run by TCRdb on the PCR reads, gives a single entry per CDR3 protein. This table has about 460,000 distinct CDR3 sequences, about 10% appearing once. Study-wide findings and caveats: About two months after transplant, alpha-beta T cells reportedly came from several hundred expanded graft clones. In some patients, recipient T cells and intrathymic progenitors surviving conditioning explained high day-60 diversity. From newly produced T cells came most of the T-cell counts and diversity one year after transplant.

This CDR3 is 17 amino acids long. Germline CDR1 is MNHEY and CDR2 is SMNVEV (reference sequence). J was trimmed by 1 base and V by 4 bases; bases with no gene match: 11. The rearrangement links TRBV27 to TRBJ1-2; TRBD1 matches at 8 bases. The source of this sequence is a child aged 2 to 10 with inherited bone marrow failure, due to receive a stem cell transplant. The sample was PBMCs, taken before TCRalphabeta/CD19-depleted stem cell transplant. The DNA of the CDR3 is TGTGCCAGCAGTTCCCTCAGGGGGCGCGTCTTTAACTATGGCTACACCTTC. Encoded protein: CASSSLRGRVFNYGYTF.